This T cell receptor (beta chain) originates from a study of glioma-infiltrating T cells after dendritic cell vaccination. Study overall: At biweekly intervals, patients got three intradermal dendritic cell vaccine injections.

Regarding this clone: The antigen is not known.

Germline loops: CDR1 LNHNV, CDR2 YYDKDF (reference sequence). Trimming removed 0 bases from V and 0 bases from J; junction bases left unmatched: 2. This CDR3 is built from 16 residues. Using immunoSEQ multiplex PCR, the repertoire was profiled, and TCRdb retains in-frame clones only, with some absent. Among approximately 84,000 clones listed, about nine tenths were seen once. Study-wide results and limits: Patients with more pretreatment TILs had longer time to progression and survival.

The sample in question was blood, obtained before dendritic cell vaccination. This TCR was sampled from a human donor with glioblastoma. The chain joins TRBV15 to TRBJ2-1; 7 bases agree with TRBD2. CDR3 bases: TGTGCCACCAGCAGAGATCGGACTAGCTCCTACAATGAGCAGTTCTTC. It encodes CATSRDRTSSYNEQFF.